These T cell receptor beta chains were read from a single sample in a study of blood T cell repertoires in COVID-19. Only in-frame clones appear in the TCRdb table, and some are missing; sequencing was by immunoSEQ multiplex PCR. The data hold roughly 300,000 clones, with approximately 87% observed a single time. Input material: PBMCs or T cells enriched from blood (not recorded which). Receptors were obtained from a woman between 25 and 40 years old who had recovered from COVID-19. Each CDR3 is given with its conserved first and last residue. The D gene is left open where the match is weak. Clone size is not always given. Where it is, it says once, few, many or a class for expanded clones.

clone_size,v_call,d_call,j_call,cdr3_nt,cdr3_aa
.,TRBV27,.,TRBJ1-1,TGTGCCAGCAGGGGCAGATCCCTTAGCACTGAAGCTTTCTTT,CASRGRSLSTEAFF
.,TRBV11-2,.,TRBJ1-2,TGTGCCAGCAGCTTAACCAGGCTGGATGGCTACACCTTC,CASSLTRLDGYTF
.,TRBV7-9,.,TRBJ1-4,TGTGCCAGCAGCTTTTCAGGATCTAATGAAAAACTGTTTTTT,CASSFSGSNEKLFF
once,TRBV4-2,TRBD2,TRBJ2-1,TGTGCCAGCAGCCAAGGCCTAGCGGGCCTTTCAACAGATGAGCAGTTCTTC,CASSQGLAGLSTDEQFF
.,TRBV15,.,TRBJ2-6,TGTGCCACCAGCCCCGAGTTAGCTGGGGCCAACGTCCTGACTTTC,CATSPELAGANVLTF
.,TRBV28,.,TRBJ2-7,TGTGCCAGCAGTCTAGCATACGAGCAGTACTTC,CASSLAYEQYF
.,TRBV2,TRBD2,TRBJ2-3,TGTGCCAGCAGTGTTTATCTGAGTAGCGGGGGGGACACAGATACGCAGTATTTT,CASSVYLSSGGDTDTQYF
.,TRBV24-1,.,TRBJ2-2,TGTGCCACCGGACAGAGCACCGGGGAGCTGTTTTTT,CATGQSTGELFF
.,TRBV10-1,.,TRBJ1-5,TGCGCCAGTGCGGCAGGGGTCGATCAGCCCCAGCATTTT,CASAAGVDQPQHF
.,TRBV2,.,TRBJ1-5,TGTGCCAGCAGTGAATTTGGGTCGGGGATGAATCAGCCCCAGCATTTT,CASSEFGSGMNQPQHF
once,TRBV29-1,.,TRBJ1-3,TGCAGCGTTGAAAGGGGTTCTGGAAACACCATATATTTT,CSVERGSGNTIYF
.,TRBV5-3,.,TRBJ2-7,TGTGCCAGAAGACATACGACAGGTTTTACCGAGCAGTACTTC,CARRHTTGFTEQYF
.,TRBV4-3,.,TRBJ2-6,TGCGCCAGCAGCCAAGATGGAGCCTCTGGGGCCAACGTCCTGACTTTC,CASSQDGASGANVLTF
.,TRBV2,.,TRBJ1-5,TGTGCCAGCAGTCGGGACACCAGCAATCAGCCCCAGCATTTT,CASSRDTSNQPQHF
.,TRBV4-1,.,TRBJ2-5,TGCGCCAGCAGCGGGGGCCGCCAAGAGACCCAGTACTTC,CASSGGRQETQYF
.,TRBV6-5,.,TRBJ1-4,TGTGCCAGCAGTTTACTCGAAGACAGATCCGAAAAACTGTTTTTT,CASSLLEDRSEKLFF
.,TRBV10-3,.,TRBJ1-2,TGTGCCAGCAGTACAGGGAGAAGCGGTGGCTACACCTTC,CASSTGRSGGYTF
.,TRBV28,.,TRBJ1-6,TGTGCCAGCAGTTTCCCAAACGCAGGGGATTCACCCCTCCACTTT,CASSFPNAGDSPLHF
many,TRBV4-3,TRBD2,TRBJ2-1,TGCGCCAGCAGCCAAGATCCCGGGGGGGCTTACAATGAGCAGTTCTTC,CASSQDPGGAYNEQFF
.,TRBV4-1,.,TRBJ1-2,TGCGCCAGCAGCCAAGGACAGTTAGCTCGGAATACTATGGGCAGCTACACCTTC,CASSQGQLARNTMGSYTF
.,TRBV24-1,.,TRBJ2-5,TGTGCCACCAGTGATTACCGGGGGGAGACCCAGTACTTC,CATSDYRGETQYF
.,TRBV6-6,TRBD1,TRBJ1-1,TGTGCCAGCAGAACCCGGGGACAGGGGAACACTGAAGCTTTCTTT,CASRTRGQGNTEAFF
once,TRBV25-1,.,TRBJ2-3,TGTGCCAGCAGCCGGGGTGGGACAGATACGCAGTATTTT,CASSRGGTDTQYF
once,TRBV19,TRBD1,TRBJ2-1,TGTGCCAGTAGTATTCTTCCGGGACAGGGAAACAATGAGCAGTTCTTC,CASSILPGQGNNEQFF
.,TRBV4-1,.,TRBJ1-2,TGCGCCAGCAGCGGGACGGGCGGGAGCGGCTACACCTTC,CASSGTGGSGYTF
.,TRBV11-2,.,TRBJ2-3,TGTGCCAGCAGCTTAGGGATCAGAGGGGGGGCAGATACGCAGTATTTT,CASSLGIRGGADTQYF
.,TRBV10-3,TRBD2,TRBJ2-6,TGTGCCACTCGAGAGAGCGGGGGCGGCCCTCCTGGGGCCAACGTCCTGACTTTC,CATRESGGGPPGANVLTF
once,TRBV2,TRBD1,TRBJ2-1,TGTGCCAGCAGTGAAACGACAGGGGTTTTCAATGAGCAGTTCTTC,CASSETTGVFNEQFF
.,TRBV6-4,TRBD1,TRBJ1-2,TGTGCCAGCAGTGACTCGATGGAAGGAGGGGGCGCCCCGTATAGAGGCTACACCTTC,CASSDSMEGGGAPYRGYTF
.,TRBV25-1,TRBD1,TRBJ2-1,TGTGCCAGCAGTACCACAGGGGGCGCCTACAATGAGCAGTTCTTC,CASSTTGGAYNEQFF
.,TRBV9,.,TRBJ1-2,TGTGCCAGCAGCGTAGGGGGGGATGCATATGGCTACACCTTC,CASSVGGDAYGYTF
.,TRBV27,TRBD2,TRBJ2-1,TGTGCCAGCATGCTTCTAGCGGGGGGTCGTAATGAGCAGTTCTTC,CASMLLAGGRNEQFF
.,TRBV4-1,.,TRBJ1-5,TGCGCCAGCAGCCAAGCCGGGGGCAATCAGCCCCAGCATTTT,CASSQAGGNQPQHF
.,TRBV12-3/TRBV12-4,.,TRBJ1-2,TGTGCCAGCAGTTTGGCGGGTAACTATGGCTACACCTTC,CASSLAGNYGYTF
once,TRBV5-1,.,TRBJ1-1,TGCGCCAGCAGCCCCGCCGCAGGTGAGGGCAACACTGAAGCTTTCTTT,CASSPAAGEGNTEAFF
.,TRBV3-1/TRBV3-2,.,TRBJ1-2,TGTGCCAGCAGCCAAGGTGCCGGGGGTGGCTACACCTTC,CASSQGAGGGYTF
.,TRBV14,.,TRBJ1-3,TGTGCCAGCAGTCAAGGATGGGGGGCTGGAAACACCATATATTTT,CASSQGWGAGNTIYF
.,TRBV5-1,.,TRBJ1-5,TGCGCCAGCAGCTTGGGGGAGGGTAGCAATCAGCCCCAGCATTTT,CASSLGEGSNQPQHF
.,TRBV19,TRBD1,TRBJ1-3,TGTGCCAGTATGGAGGACAGGACTGGAAACACCATATATTTT,CASMEDRTGNTIYF
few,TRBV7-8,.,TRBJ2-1,TGTGCCAGCAGCTTAGCATCAGGGGCCCTCGGCAATGAGCAGTTCTTC,CASSLASGALGNEQFF
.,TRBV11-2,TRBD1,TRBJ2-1,TGTGCCAGCAGACCTGCCGGGACAGGGAGCTACAATGAGCAGTTCTTC,CASRPAGTGSYNEQFF
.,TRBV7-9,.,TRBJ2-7,TGTGCCAGCAGCTTAGTCCCTACGAGCTCCTACGAGCAGTACTTC,CASSLVPTSSYEQYF
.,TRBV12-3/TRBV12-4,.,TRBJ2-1,TGTGCCAGCAGAAAAAGGGAGACTGAGCAGTTCTTC,CASRKRETEQFF
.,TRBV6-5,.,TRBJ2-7,TGTGCCAGCCGGCGGGATCCCCAAACTTACGAGCAGTACTTC,CASRRDPQTYEQYF
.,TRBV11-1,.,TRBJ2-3,TGTGCCAGCAGCTTAGGCACAGGGATAGATACGCAGTATTTT,CASSLGTGIDTQYF
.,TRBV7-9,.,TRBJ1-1,TGTGCCAGCAGACAGAACACTGAAGCTTTCTTT,CASRQNTEAFF
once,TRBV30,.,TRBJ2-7,TGTGCCTGGAGTGTACCGGGGATGACCTACGAGCAGTACTTC,CAWSVPGMTYEQYF
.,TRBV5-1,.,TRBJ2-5,TGCGCCAGCAGCACGGGTAACACCCAAGAGACCCAGTACTTC,CASSTGNTQETQYF
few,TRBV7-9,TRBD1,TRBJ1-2,TGTGCCAGCAGCTTAGAGGGGGCGACGGGCTACACCTTC,CASSLEGATGYTF